This T cell receptor (beta chain) was sequenced in a study of T cells after yellow fever vaccination. In the study overall: The authors prepared low-cell-number fractions using SMART-Seq v4 Ultra Low Input.

V was clipped by 2 bases and J by 6 bases; unmatched bases: 4. Germline CDR1 is SQVTM and CDR2 is ANQGSEA. The CDR3 extends over 13 amino acids. Template switching with 5'RACE generated the TCR cDNA and added a universal primer site and UMIs. Each CDR3 protein is one row after TCRdb ran MiXCR on the 5' RACE reads. The data contain nearly 300,000 distinct CDR3 sequences, 8.7% of them singletons. This clonotype was seen only a few times. The V gene is TRBV29-1, the J gene TRBJ2-3; TRBD2 matches 8 bases. The clonotype comes from a man younger than 35 who received the YFV17D yellow fever vaccine. The material sequenced was CD4+ T cells sorted from PBMCs, taken 5 days after the yellow fever booster vaccination. The CDR3 reads CSVERTSPDTQYF. The CDR3 region has the DNA TGCAGCGTTGAACGGACTAGCCCGGATACGCAGTATTTT.